Reported below is one TCR beta chain. These data come from a study of shared clonotypes between healthy human individuals. Produced via immunoSEQ multiplex PCR; TCRdb's table is partial and in-frame only. The sample lists about half a million clones; 78% were seen once. This CDR3 is 16 amino acids long. The germline V and J ends were trimmed by 0 bases and 5 bases, with 17 bases remaining between them. CDR1 and CDR2 (germline): SGHDT, YYEEEE. The V call is TRBV5-6, the J call TRBJ2-5; perhaps TRBD1 as D (6 bases). The material sequenced was PBMCs. The TCR originated in a woman aged 40 to 55 in good health. Some clones in this sample may be carry-over from other donors' samples. The CDR3 coding sequence is TGTGCCAGCAGCTTGGTCCTAGGGGGAATCGCGGAGACCCAGTACTTC. Translating it yields CASSLVLGGIAETQYF. Based on the CDR3 plus reference TRBV5-6 and TRBJ2-5, the full variable domain is DAGVTQSPTHLIKTRGQQVTLRCSPKSGHDTVSWYQQALGQGPQFIFQYYEEEERQRGNFPDRFSGHQFPNYSSELNVNALLLGDSALYLCASSLVLGGIAETQYFGPGTRLLVL.